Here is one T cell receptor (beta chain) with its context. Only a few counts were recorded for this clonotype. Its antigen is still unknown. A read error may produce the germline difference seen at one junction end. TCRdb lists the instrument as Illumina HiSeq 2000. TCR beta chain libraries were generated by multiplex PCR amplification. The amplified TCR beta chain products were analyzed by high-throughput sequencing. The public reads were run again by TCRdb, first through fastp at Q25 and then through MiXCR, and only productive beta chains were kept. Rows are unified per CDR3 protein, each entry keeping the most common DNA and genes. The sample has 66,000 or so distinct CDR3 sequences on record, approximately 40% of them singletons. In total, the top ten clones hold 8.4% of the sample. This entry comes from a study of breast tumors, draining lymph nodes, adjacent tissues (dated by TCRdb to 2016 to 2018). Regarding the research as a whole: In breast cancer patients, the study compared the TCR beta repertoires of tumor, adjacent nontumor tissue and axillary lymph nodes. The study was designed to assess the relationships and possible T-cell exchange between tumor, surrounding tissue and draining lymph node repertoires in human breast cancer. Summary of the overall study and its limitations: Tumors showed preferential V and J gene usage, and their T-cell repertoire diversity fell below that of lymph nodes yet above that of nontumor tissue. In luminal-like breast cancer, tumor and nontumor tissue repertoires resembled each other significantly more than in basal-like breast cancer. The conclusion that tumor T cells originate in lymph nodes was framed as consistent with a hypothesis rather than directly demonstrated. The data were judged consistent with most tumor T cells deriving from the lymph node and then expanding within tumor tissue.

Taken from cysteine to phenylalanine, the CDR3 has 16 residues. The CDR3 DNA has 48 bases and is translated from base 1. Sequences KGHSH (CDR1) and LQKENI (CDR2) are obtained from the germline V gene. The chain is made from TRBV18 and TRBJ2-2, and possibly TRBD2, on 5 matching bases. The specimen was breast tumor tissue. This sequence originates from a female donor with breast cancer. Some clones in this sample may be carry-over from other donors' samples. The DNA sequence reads TGTGCCAGCCCACCACCGGGGTCCGCGAACACCGGGGAGCTGTTTTTT. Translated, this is CASPPPGSANTGELFF.